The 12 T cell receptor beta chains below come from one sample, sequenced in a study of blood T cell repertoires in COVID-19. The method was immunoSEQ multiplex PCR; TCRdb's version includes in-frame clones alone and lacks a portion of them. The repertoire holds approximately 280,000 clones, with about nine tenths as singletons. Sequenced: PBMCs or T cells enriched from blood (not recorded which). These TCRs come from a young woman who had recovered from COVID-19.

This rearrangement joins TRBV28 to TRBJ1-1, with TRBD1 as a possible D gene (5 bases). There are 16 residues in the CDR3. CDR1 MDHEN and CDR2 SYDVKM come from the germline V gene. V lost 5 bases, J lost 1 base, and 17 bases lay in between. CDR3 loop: CASSEMEGVGNTEAFF. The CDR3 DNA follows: TGTGCCAGCAGTGAGATGGAAGGGGTGGGGAACACTGAAGCTTTCTTT.

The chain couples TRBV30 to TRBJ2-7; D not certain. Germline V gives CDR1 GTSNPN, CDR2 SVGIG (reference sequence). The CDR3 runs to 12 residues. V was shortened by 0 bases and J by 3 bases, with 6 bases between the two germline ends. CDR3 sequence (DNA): TGTGCCTGGAGTGTAACGGTCTACGAGCAGTACTTC. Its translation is CAWSVTVYEQYF. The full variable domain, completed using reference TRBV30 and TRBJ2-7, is SQTIHQWPATLVQPVGSPLSLECTVEGTSNPNLYWYRQAAGRGLQLLFYSVGIGQISSEVPQNLSASRPQDRQFILSSKKLLLSDSGFYLCAWSVTVYEQYFGPGTRLTVT.

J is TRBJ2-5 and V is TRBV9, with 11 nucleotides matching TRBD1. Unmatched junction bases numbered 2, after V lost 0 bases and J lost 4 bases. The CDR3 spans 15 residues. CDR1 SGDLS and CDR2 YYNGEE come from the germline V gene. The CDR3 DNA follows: TGTGCCAGCAGCGTAGGTGGGACAGGGGGAGAGACCCAGTACTTC. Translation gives CASSVGGTGGETQYF.

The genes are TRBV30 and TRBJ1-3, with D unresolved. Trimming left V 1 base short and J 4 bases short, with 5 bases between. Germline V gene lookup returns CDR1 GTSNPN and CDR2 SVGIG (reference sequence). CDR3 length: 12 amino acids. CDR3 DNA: TGTGCCTGGAGTGCCCAAGGAAACACCATATATTTT. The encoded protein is CAWSAQGNTIYF. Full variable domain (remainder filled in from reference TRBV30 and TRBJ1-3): SQTIHQWPATLVQPVGSPLSLECTVEGTSNPNLYWYRQAAGRGLQLLFYSVGIGQISSEVPQNLSASRPQDRQFILSSKKLLLSDSGFYLCAWSAQGNTIYFGEGSWLTVV.

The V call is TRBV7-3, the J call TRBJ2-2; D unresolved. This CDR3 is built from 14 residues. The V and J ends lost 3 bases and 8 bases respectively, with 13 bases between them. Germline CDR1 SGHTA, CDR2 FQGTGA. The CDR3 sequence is CASSLNFNSGELFF. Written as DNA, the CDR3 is TGTGCCAGCAGCTTGAACTTCAATTCGGGGGAGCTGTTTTTT.

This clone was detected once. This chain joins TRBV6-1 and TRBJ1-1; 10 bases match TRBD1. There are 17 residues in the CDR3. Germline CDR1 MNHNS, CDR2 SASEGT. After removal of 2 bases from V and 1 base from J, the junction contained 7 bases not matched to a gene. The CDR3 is CASSEPGQGEGNTEAFF. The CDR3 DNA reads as TGTGCCAGCAGTGAACCCGGACAGGGGGAAGGGAACACTGAAGCTTTCTTT.

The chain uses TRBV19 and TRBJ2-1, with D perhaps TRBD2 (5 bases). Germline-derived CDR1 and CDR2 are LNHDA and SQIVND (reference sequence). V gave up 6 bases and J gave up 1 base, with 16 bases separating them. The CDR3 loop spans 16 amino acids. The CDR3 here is CASRTPGYSSYNEQFF. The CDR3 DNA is TGTGCCAGTAGGACCCCGGGATATTCATCCTACAATGAGCAGTTCTTC.

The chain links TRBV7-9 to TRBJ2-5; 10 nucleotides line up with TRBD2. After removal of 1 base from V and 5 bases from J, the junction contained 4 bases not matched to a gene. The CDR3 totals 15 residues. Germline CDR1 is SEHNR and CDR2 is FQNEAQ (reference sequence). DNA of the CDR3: TGTGCCAGCAGCTTAGATTCTAGCGGGGGCGAGACCCAGTACTTC. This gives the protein CASSLDSSGGETQYF.

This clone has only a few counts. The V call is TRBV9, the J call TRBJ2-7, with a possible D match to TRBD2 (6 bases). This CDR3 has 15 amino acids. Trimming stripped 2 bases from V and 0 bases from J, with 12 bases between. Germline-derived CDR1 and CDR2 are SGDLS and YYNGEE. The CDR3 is CASSVEGGPSYEQYF. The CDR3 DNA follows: TGTGCCAGCAGCGTCGAGGGAGGACCCTCCTACGAGCAGTACTTC.

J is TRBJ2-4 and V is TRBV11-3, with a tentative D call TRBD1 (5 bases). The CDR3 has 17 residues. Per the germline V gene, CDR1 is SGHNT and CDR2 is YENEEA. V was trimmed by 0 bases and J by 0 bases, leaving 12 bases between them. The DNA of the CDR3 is TGTGCCAGCAGCTTAGAATCGAAGGGGATAGCCAAAAACATTCAGTACTTC. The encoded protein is CASSLESKGIAKNIQYF.

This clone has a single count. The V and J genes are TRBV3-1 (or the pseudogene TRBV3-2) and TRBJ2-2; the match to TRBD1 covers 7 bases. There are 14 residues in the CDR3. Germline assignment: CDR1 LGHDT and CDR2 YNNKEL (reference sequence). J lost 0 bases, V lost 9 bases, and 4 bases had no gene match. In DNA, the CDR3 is TGTGCCAGTGGTGGGACAGCGAACACCGGGGAGCTGTTTTTT. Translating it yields CASGGTANTGELFF.

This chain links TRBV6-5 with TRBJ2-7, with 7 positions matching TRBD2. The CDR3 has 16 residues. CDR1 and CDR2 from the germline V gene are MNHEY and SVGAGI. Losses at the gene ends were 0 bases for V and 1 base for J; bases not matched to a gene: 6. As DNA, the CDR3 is TGTGCCAGCAGTTACTCGGGCGGGGGAGGATCCTACGAGCAGTACTTC. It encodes CASSYSGGGGSYEQYF.